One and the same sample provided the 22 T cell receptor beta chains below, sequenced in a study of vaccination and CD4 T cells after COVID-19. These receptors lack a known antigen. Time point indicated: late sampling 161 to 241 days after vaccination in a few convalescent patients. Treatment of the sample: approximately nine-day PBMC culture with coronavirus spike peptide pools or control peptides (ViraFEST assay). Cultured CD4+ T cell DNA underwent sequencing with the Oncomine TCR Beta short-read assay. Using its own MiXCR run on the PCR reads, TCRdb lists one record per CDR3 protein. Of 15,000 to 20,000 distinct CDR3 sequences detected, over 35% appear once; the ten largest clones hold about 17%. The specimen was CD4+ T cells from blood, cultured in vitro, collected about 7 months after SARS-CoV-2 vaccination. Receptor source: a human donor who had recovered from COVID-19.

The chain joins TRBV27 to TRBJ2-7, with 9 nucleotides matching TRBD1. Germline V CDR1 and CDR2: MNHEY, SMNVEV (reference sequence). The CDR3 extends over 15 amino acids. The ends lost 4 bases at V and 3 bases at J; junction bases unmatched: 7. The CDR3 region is CASSYSGQGNYEQYF. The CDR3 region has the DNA TGTGCCAGCAGTTACTCGGGACAGGGAAACTACGAGCAGTACTTC.

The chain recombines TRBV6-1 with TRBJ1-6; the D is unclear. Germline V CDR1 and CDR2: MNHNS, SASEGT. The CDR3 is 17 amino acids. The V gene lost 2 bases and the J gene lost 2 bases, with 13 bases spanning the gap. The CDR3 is CASSERMWRTYNSPLHF. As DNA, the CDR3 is TGTGCCAGCAGTGAAAGGATGTGGCGAACCTATAATTCACCCCTCCACTTT.

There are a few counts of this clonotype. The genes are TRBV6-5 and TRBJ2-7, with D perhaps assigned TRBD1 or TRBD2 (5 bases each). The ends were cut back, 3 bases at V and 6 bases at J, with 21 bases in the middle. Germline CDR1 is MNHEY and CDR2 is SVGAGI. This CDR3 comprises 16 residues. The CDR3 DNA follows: TGTGCCAGCAGTTATATGACGGGACCCCTTGCCAGCGAGCAGTACTTC. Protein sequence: CASSYMTGPLASEQYF.

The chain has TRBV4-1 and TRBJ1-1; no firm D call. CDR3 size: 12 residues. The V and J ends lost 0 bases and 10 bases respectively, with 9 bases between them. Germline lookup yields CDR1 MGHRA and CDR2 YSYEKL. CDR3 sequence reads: CASSQDGVGAFF. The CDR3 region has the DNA TGCGCCAGCAGCCAAGATGGAGTGGGAGCTTTCTTT.

The CDR3 sequence: CASRVVGQTQYF. CDR3 sequence (DNA): TGTGCCAGCAGGGTCGTTGGTCAGACCCAGTACTTC. The chain has TRBV2 and TRBJ2-5; D unclear. This CDR3 has 12 residues. CDR1 SNHLY and CDR2 FYNNEI come from the germline V gene. Trimming removed 6 bases from V and 6 bases from J, with 11 bases in between.

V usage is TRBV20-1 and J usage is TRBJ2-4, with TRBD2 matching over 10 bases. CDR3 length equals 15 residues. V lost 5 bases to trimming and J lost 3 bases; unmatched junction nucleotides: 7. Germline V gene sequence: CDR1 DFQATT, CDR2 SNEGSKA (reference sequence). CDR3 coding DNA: TGCAGTGCTTCCGGACTAGCGGAAATCAAAAACATTCAGTACTTC. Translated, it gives CSASGLAEIKNIQYF.

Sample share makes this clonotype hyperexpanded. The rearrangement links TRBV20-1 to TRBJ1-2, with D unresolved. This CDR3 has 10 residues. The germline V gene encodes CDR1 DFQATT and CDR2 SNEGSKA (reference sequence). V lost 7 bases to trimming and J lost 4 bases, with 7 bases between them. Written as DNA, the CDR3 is TGCAGTGTAGACACCTATGGCTACACCTTC. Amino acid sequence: CSVDTYGYTF.

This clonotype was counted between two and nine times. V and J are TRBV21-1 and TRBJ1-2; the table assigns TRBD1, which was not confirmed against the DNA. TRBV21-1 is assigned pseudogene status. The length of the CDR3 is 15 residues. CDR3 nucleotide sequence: TGTGCCAGCAGCAAAGAAGCGAGGGGGAGCTATGGCTACACCTTC. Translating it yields CASSKEARGSYGYTF.

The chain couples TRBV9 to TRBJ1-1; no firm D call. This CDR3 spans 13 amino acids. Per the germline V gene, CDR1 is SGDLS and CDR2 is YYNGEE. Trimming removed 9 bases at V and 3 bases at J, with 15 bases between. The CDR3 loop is CATGKGLDTEAFF. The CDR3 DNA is TGTGCCACTGGCAAGGGCCTTGACACTGAAGCTTTCTTT.

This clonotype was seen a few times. The CDR3 DNA is TGCGCCAGCAGCTTGCGGACAGAGGGTGGCTACACCTTC. This translates into CASSLRTEGGYTF. The V call is TRBV5-1, the J call TRBJ1-2, with D maybe TRBD1 (6 bases). V lost 1 base and J 7 bases, leaving 11 bases between the germline ends. CDR3 length: 13 residues. Germline V CDR1 and CDR2: SGHRS, YFSETQ.

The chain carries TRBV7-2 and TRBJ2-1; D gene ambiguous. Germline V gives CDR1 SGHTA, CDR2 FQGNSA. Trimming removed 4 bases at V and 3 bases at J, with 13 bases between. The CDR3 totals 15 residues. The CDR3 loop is CASSSPQKYYNEQFF. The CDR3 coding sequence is TGTGCCAGCAGCTCGCCACAGAAATACTACAATGAGCAGTTCTTC.

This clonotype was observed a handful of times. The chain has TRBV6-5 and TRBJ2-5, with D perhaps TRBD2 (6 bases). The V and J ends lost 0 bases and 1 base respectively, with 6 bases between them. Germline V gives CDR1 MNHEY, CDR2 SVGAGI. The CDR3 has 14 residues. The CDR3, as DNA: TGTGCCAGCAGTTACTCGGGGGGCCAAGAGACCCAGTACTTC. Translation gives CASSYSGGQETQYF.

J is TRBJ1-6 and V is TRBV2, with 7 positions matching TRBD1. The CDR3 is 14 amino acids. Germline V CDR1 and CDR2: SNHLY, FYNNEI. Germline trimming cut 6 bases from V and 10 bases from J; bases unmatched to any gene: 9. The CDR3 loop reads CASRWNRGESPLHF. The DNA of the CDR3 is TGTGCCAGCAGGTGGAACAGGGGTGAATCACCCCTCCACTTT.

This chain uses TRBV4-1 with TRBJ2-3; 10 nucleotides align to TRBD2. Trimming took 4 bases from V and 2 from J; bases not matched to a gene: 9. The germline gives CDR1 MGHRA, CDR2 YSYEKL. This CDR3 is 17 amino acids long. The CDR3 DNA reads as TGCGCCAGCAGCCGTACCCAAAGCGGGGGGGCCACAGATACGCAGTATTTT. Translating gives CASSRTQSGGATDTQYF.

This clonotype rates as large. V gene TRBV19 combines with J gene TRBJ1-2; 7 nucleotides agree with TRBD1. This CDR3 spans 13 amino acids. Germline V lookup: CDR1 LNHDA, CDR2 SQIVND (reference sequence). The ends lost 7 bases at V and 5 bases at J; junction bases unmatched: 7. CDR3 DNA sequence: TGTGCCAGTACCTTGACAGGGACATATGGCTACACCTTC. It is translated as CASTLTGTYGYTF.

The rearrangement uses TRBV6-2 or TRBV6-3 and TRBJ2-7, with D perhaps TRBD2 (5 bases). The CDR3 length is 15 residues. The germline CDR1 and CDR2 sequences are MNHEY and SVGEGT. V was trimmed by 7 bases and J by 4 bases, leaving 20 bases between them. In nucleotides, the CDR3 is TGTGCCAGCAAGGACGATAAGGGTCGCGGGTACGAGCAGTACTTC. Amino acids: CASKDDKGRGYEQYF.

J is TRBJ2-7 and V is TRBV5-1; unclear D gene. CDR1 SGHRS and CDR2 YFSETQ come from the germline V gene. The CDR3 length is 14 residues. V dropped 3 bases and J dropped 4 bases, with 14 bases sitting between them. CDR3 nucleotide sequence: TGCGCCAGCAGCTCCGGACCAGCAGTGTACGAGCAGTACTTC. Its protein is CASSSGPAVYEQYF. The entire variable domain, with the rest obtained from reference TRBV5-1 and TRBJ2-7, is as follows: KAGVTQTPRYLIKTRGQQVTLSCSPISGHRSVSWYQQTPGQGLQFLFEYFSETQRNKGNFPGRFSGRQFSNSRSEMNVSTLELGDSALYLCASSSGPAVYEQYFGPGTRLTVT.

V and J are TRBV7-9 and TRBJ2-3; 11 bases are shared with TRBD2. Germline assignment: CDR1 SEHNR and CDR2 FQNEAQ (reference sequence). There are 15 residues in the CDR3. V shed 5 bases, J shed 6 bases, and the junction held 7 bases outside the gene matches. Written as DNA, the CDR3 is TGTGCCAGCAGCGCGGGACTAGCGGAGGGGGATACGCAGTATTTT. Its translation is CASSAGLAEGDTQYF. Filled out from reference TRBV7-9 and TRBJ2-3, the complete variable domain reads DTGVSQNPRHKITKRGQNVTFRCDPISEHNRLYWYRQTLGQGPEFLTYFQNEAQLEKSRLLSDRFSAERPKGSFSTLEIQRTEQGDSAMYLCASSAGLAEGDTQYFGPGTRLTVL.

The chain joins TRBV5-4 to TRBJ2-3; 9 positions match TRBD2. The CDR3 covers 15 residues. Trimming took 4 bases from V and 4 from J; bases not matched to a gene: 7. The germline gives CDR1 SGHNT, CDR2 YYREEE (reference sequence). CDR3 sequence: CASSPGLARADTQYF. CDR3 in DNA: TGTGCCAGCAGCCCAGGACTAGCGAGGGCAGATACGCAGTATTTT.

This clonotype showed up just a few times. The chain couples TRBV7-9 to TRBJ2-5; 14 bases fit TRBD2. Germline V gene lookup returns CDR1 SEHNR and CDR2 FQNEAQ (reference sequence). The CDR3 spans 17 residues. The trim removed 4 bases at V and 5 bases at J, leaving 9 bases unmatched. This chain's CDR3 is CASSSGTSGSVWETQYF. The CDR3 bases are TGTGCCAGCAGCTCCGGGACTAGCGGGAGTGTCTGGGAGACCCAGTACTTC.

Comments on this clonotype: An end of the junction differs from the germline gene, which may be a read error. The CDR3 spells CASSPQGGETQYF. The CDR3 DNA sequence: TGTGCCAGTTCACCACAGGGTGGCGAGACCCAGTACTTC. The chain has TRBV18 and TRBJ2-5; maybe TRBD1 (6 bases). The CDR3 loop spans 13 amino acids. In germline, CDR1 is KGHSH, CDR2 LQKENI. Together with reference TRBV18 and TRBJ2-5, the CDR3 gives the full variable domain: NAGVMQNPRHLVRRRGQEARLRCSPMKGHSHVYWYRQLPEEGLKFMVYLQKENIIDESGMPKERFSAEFPKEGPSILRIQQVVRGDSAAYFCASSPQGGETQYFGPGTRLLVL.

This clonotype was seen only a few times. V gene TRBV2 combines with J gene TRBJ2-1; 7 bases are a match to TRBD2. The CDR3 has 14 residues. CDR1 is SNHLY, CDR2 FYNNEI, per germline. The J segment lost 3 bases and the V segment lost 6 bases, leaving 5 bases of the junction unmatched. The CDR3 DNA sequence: TGTGCCAGCAGAGGATGGGGGGGCTACAATGAGCAGTTCTTC. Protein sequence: CASRGWGGYNEQFF.